This paragraph reports one TCR beta chain. Its antigen remains unidentified. Amplification yielded TCR beta CDR3 regions, with RNA transcripts as the source. An initial round of RT-PCR targeting the TCR CDR3 relied on the HTBI primer set. TCRdb analysed the multiplex PCR reads with MiXCR anew, one entry per CDR3 protein. The table lists under 800,000 distinct CDR3 sequences, roughly 15% of them singletons. Trimming took off 3 bases at V and 0 bases at J, with 20 bases between the two ends. The CDR3 has 18 residues. The germline V gene encodes CDR1 MNHEY and CDR2 SMNVEV (reference sequence). The sample belongs to a study of T cells in Graves' hyperthyroidism and ophthalmopathy. Regarding the study as a whole: Before onset, by a median of around six months, the model predicted ophthalmopathy.

Exclusion of a patient resulted from uncontrolled infection, other autoimmune disease, pregnancy or lactation. This receptor was taken from a young woman with Graves' hyperthyroidism. The material sequenced was blood. The chain is built from TRBV27 and TRBJ1-1, with a weak D call TRBD1 (5 bases). CDR3 sequence: CASSFVGGYGLVNTEAFF. CDR3 coding DNA: TGTGCCAGCAGTTTCGTGGGGGGGTATGGGCTCGTGAACACTGAAGCTTTCTTT.